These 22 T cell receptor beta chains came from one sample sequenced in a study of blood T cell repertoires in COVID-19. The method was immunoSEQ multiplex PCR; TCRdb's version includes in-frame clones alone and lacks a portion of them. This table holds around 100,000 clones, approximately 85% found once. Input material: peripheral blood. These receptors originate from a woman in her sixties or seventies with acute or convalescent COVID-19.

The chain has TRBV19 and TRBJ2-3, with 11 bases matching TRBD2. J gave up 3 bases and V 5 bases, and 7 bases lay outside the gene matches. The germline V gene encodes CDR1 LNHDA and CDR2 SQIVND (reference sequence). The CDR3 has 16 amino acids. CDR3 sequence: CASSVRLAGRTDTQYF. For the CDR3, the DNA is TGTGCCAGTAGTGTGAGACTAGCGGGACGTACAGATACGCAGTATTTT.

For the CDR3, the DNA is TGTGCCAGCAGAGAGGGAGCTGGCTACACCTTC. It yields the protein CASREGAGYTF. V gene TRBV25-1 combines with J gene TRBJ1-2; no clear D gene. This CDR3 region has 11 residues. The V and J ends lost 6 bases and 7 bases respectively, with 9 bases between them. Germline loops: CDR1 MGHDK, CDR2 SYGVNS.

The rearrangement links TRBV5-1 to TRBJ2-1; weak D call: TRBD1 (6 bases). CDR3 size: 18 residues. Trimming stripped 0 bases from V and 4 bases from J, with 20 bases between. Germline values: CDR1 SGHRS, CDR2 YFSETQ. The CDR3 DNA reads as TGCGCCAGCAGCTTGGTTGCTTCAGGGGATCTCGTATACAATGAGCAGTTCTTC. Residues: CASSLVASGDLVYNEQFF.

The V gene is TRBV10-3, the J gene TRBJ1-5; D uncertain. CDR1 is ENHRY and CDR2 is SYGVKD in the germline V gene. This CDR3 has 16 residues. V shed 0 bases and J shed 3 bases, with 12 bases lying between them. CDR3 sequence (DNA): TGTGCCATCAGTGAGTCGATCAGACAATCCAATCAGCCCCAGCATTTT. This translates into CAISESIRQSNQPQHF.

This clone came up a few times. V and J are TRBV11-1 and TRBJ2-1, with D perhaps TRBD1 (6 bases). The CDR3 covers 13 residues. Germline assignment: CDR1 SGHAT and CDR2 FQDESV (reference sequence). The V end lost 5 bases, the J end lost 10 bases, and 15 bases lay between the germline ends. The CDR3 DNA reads TGTGCCAGCAGCCGTGCCCCGGGACAAGAGCAGTTCTTC. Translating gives CASSRAPGQEQFF.

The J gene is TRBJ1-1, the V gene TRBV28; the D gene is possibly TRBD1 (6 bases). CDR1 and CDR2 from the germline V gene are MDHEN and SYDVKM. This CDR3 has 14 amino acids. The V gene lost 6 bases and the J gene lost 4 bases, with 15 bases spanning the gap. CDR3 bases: TGTGCCAGCAGACCAGGGGCCATGACCACTGAAGCTTTCTTT. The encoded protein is CASRPGAMTTEAFF.

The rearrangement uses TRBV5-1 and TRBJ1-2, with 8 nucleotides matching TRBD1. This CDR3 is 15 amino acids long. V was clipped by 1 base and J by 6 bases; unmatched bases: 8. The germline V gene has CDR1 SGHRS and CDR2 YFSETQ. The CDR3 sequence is CASSLLSGGFDGYTF. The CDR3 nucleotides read TGCGCCAGCAGCTTGTTGTCAGGGGGCTTCGATGGCTACACCTTC. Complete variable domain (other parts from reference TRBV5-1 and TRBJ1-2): KAGVTQTPRYLIKTRGQQVTLSCSPISGHRSVSWYQQTPGQGLQFLFEYFSETQRNKGNFPGRFSGRQFSNSRSEMNVSTLELGDSALYLCASSLLSGGFDGYTFGSGTRLTVV.

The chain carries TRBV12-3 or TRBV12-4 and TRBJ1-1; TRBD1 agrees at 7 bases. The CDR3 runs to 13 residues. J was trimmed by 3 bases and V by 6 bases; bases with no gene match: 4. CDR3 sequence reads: CASRSTGHTEAFF. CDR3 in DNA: TGTGCCAGCAGATCGACAGGGCACACTGAAGCTTTCTTT.

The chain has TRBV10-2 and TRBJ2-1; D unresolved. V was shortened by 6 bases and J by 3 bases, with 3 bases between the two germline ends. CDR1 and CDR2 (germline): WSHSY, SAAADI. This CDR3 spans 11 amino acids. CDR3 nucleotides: TGCGCCAGCAGGTACTACAATGAGCAGTTCTTC. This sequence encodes CASRYYNEQFF.

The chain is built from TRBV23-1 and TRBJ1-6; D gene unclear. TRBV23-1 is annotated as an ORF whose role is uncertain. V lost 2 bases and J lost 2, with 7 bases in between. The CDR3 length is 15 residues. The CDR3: CASSQAGAYNSPLHF. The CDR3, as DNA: TGCGCCAGCAGTCAAGCCGGGGCCTATAATTCACCCCTCCACTTT.

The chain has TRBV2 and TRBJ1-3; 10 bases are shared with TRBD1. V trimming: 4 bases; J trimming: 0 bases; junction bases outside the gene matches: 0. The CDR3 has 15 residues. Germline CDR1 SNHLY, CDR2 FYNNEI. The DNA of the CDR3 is TGTGCCAGCAGTGGGACAGGGGGCTCTGGAAACACCATATATTTT. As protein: CASSGTGGSGNTIYF.

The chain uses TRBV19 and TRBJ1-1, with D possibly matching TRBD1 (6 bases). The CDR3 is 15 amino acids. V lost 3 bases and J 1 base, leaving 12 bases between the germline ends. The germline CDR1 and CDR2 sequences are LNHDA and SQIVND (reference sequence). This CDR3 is CASSIWIGGNTEAFF. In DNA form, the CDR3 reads TGTGCCAGTAGTATCTGGATAGGGGGGAACACTGAAGCTTTCTTT.

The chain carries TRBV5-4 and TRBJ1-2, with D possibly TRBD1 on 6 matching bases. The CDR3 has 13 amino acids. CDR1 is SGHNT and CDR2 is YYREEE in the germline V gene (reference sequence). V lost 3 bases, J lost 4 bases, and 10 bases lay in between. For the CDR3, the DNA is TGTGCCAGCAGCTCAGACAGGTCCTATGGCTACACCTTC. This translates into CASSSDRSYGYTF. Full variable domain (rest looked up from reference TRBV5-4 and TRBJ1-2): ETGVTQSPTHLIKTRGQQVTLRCSSQSGHNTVSWYQQALGQGPQFIFQYYREEENGRGNFPPRFSGLQFPNYSSELNVNALELDDSALYLCASSSDRSYGYTFGSGTRLTVV.

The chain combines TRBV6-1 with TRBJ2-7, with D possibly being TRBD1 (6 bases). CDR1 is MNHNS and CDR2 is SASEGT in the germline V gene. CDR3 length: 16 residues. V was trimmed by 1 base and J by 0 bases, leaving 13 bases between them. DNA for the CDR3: TGTGCCAGCAGTGAAGTGCGGACAGCTAGCTCCTACGAGCAGTACTTC. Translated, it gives CASSEVRTASSYEQYF.

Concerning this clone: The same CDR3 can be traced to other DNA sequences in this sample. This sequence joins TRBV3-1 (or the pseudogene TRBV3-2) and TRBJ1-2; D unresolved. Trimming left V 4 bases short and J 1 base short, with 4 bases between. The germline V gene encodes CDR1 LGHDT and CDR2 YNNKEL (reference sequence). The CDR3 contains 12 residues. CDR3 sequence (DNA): TGTGCCAGCAGCCGTCGTAACTATGGCTACACCTTC. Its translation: CASSRRNYGYTF.

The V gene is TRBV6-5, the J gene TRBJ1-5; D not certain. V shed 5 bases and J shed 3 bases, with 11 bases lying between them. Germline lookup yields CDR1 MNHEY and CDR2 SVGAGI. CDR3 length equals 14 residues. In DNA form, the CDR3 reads TGTGCCAGCAGTCTCCAACCCTACAATCAGCCCCAGCATTTT. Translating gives CASSLQPYNQPQHF.

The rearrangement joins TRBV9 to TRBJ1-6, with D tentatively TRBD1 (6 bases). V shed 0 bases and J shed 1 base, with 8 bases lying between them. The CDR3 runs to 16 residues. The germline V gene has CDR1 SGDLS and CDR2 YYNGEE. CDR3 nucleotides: TGTGCCAGCAGCGTAGAGGGGGGGTCCTATAATTCACCCCTCCACTTT. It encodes CASSVEGGSYNSPLHF.

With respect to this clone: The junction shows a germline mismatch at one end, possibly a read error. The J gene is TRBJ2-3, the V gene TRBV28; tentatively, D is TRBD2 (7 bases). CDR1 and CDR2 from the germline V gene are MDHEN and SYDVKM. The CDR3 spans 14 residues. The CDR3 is CASSFSSLATRGDF. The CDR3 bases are TGTGCCAGCAGTTTCTCTTCACTAGCGACTAGGGGGGATTTT.

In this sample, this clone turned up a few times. CDR3 sequence reads: CASSMGGPNSPLHF. Here the CDR3 DNA reads TGTGCCAGTAGTATGGGAGGGCCGAATTCACCCCTCCACTTT. V and J are TRBV19 and TRBJ1-6, with D uncertain. The CDR3 extends over 14 amino acids. Trimming stripped 3 bases from V and 7 bases from J, with 10 bases between. Germline V gene lookup returns CDR1 LNHDA and CDR2 SQIVND (reference sequence).

The CDR3 DNA is TGTGCCAGCAGTTCTACGGGGGTTAAGAAGGGGGAGCTGTTTTTT. Translated: CASSSTGVKKGELFF. This chain joins TRBV6-5 and TRBJ2-2, with a possible D match to TRBD2 (6 bases). The germline CDR1 and CDR2 sequences are MNHEY and SVGAGI. V lost 4 bases and J lost 8, with 17 bases in between. CDR3 length equals 15 residues.

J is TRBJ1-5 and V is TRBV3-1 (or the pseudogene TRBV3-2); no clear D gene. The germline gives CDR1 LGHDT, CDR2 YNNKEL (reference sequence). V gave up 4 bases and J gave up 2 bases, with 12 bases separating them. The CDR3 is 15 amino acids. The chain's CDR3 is CASSPGAGGNQPQHF. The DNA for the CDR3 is TGTGCCAGCAGCCCCGGAGCGGGAGGCAATCAGCCCCAGCATTTT.

DNA of the CDR3: TGTGCCAGCGCTCCCACTAGCGGACGACTTAAGGGTGAGCAGTTCTTC. This translates into CASAPTSGRLKGEQFF. The chain employs TRBV25-1 and TRBJ2-1; 8 bases are shared with TRBD2. There are 16 residues in the CDR3. With 8 bases clipped from V and 9 bases from J, the junction kept 18 bases outside the gene matches. Germline assignment: CDR1 MGHDK and CDR2 SYGVNS.